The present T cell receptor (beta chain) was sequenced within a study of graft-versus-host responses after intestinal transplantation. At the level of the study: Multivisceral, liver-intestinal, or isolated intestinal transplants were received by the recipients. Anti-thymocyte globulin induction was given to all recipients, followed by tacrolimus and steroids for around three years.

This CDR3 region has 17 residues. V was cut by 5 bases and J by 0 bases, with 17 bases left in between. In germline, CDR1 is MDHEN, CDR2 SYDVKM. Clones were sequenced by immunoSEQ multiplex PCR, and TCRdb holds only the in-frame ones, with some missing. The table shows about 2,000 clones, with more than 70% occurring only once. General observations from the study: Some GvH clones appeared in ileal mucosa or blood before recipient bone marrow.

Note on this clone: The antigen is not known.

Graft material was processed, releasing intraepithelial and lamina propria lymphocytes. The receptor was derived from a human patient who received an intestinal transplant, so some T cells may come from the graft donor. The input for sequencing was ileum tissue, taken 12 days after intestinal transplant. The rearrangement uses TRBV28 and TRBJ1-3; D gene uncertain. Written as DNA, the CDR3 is TGTGCCAGCAGTCCTCGGACCGCCTTCCCCTCTGGAAACACCATATATTTT. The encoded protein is CASSPRTAFPSGNTIYF.